This TCR beta chain was sequenced for a study of a mutant IDH1 vaccine in newly diagnosed glioma. The time point: week 23, last vaccination. A single vaccine dose contained 300 ug of mutant IDH1 20-mer peptide, and topical imiquimod was used with it. The table lists this clone with a count of one. Its antigen is not known. Other nucleotide sequences from this sample produce the same CDR3. The CDR3 length is 13 residues. Germline lookup yields CDR1 SGHRS and CDR2 YFSETQ. With 0 bases removed from V and 6 bases from J, the gap between germline ends came to 8 bases. Measured with immunoSEQ multiplex PCR; TCRdb has only the in-frame clones, and not every one. Among around 85,000 clones listed, about 82% were seen once.

The sequences come from PBMCs, collected from a glioma patient whose treatment included an IDH1 peptide vaccine. This receptor was obtained from a man aged 25 to 45 with glioma. Some clones in this sample may be carry-over from other donors' samples. The chain uses TRBV5-1 and TRBJ2-3; D is tentatively TRBD1 or TRBD2 (5 bases each). In nucleotides, the CDR3 is TGCGCCAGCAGCTTGGGGGGGACGGATACGCAGTATTTT. Amino acid sequence: CASSLGGTDTQYF.